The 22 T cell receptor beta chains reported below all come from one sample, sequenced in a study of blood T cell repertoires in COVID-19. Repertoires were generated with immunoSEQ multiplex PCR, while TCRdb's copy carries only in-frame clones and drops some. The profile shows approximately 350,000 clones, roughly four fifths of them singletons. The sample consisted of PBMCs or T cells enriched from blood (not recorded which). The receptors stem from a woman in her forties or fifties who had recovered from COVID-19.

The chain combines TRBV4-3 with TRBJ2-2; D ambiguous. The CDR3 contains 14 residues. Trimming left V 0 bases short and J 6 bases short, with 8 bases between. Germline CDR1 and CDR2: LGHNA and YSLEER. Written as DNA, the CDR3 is TGCGCCAGCAGCCAAGAACCCCTATCCGGGGAGCTGTTTTTT. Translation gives CASSQEPLSGELFF.

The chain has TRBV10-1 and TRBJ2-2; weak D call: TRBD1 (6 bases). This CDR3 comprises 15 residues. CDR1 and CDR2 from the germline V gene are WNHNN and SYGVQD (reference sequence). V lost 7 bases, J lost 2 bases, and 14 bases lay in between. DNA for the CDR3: TGCGCCAGCAAACGAACAGGGCGAAACACCGGGGAGCTGTTTTTT. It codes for CASKRTGRNTGELFF.

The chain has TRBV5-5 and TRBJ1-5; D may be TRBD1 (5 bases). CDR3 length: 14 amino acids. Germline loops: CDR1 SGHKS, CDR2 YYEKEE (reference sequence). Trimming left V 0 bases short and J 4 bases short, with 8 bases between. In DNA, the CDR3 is TGTGCCAGCAGCTTGGAGACAGTAAATCAGCCCCAGCATTTT. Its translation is CASSLETVNQPQHF.

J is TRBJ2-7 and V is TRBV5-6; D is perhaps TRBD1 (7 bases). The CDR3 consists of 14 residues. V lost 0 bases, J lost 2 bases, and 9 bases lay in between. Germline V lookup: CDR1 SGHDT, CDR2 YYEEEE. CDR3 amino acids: CASSLVRGAYEQYF. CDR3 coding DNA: TGTGCCAGCAGCTTGGTCAGGGGGGCCTACGAGCAGTACTTC.

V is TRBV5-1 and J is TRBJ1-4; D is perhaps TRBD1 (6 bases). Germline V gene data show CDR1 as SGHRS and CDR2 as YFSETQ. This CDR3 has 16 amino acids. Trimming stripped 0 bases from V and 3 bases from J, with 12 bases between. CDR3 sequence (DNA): TGCGCCAGCAGCTTGGGGACAGTCGTATCTAATGAAAAACTGTTTTTT. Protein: CASSLGTVVSNEKLFF.

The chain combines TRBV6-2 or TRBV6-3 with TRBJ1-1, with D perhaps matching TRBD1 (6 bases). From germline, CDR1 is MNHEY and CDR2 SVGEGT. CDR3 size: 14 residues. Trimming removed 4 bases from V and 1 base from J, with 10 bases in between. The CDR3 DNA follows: TGTGCCAGCAGTTCCGCGACAGGGAACACTGAAGCTTTCTTT. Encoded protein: CASSSATGNTEAFF.

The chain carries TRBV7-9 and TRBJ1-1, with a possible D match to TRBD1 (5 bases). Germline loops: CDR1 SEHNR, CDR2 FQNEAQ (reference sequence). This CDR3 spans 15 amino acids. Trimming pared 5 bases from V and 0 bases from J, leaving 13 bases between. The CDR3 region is CASSPPGELNTEAFF. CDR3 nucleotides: TGTGCCAGCAGCCCTCCGGGGGAACTGAACACTGAAGCTTTCTTT.

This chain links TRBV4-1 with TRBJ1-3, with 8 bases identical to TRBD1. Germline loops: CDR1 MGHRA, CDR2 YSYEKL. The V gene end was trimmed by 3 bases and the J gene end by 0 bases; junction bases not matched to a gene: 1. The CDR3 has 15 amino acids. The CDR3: CASSQGTGSGNTIYF. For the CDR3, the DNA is TGCGCCAGCAGCCAGGGGACAGGCTCTGGAAACACCATATATTTT.

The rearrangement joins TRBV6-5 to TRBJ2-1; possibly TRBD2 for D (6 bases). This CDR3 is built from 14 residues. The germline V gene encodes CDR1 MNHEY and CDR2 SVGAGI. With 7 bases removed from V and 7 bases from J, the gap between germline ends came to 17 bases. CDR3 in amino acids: CASTGTVYRNEQFF. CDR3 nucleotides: TGTGCCAGCACTGGGACTGTCTACAGGAATGAGCAGTTCTTC.

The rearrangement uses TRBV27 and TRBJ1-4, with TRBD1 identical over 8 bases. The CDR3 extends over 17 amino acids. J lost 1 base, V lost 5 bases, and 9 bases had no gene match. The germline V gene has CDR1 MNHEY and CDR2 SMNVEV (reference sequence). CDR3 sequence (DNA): TGTGCCAGCAGTCGGACAGGGACCGGGTTAACTAATGAAAAACTGTTTTTT. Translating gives CASSRTGTGLTNEKLFF.

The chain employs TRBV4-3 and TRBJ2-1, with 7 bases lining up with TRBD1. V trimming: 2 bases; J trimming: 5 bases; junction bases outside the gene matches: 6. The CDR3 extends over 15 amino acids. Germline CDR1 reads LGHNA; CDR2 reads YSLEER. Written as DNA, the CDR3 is TGCGCCAGCAGCCAACTTTCCGGACAGGACAATGAGCAGTTCTTC. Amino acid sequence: CASSQLSGQDNEQFF.

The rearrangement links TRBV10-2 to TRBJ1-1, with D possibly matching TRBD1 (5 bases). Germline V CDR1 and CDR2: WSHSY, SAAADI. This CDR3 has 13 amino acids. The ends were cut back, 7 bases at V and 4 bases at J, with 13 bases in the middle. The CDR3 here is CASTRWGGTEAFF. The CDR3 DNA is TGCGCCAGCACCCGGTGGGGCGGCACTGAAGCTTTCTTT.

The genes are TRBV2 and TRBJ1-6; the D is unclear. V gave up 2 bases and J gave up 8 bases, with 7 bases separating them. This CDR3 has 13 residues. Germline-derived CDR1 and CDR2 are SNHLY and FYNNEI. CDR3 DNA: TGTGCCAGCAGTGAAATGAGAGATTCACCCCTCCACTTT. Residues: CASSEMRDSPLHF.

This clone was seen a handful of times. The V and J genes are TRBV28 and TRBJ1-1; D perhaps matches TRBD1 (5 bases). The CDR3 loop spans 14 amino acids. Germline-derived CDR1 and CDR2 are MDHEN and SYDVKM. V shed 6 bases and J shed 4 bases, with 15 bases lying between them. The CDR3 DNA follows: TGTGCCAGCAGCCCCGGATGGGGGGGCACTGAAGCTTTCTTT. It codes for CASSPGWGGTEAFF.

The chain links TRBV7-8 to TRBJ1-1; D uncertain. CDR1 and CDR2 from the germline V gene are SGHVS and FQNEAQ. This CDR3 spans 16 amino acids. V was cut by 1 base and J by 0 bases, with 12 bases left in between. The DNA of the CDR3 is TGTGCCAGCAGCTTAGAGGTGCGAGGGATGAACACTGAAGCTTTCTTT. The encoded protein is CASSLEVRGMNTEAFF.

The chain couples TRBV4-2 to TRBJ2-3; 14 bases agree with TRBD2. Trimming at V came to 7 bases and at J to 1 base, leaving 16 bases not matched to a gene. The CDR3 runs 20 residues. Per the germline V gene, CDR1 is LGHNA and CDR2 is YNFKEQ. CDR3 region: CASTARGRTSGGPGTDTQYF. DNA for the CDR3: TGTGCCAGCACCGCAAGGGGGAGGACTAGCGGGGGGCCTGGCACAGATACGCAGTATTTT.

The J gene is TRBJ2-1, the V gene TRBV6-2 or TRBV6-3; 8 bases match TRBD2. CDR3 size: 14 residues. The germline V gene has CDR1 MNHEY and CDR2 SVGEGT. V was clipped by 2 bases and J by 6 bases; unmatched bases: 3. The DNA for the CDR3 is TGTGCCAGCAGTTACGGAGGGACTAGCAATGAGCAGTTCTTC. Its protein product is CASSYGGTSNEQFF.

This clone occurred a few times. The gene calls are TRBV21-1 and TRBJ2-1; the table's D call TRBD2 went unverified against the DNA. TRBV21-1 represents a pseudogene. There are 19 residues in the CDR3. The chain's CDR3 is CASSEGHSLGTSGRADKFF. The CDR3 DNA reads TGTGCCAGCAGCGAAGGACACTCTTTAGGGACTAGCGGGAGGGCCGATAAGTTCTTC.

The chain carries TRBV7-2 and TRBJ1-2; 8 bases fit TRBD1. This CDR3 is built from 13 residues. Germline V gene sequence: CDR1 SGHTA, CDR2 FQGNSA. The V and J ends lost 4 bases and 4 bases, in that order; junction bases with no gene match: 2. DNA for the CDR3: TGTGCCAGCAGCTCCGGACAGGGCTATGGCTACACCTTC. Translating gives CASSSGQGYGYTF.

The CDR3 is CASSPNRGATLEAFF. For the CDR3, the DNA is TGTGCCAGCAGCCCAAACAGGGGGGCTACACTTGAAGCTTTCTTT. This chain uses TRBV5-4 with TRBJ1-1, with 8 bases that match TRBD1. V lost 4 bases and J lost 7; bases outside the gene matches: 12. Germline loops: CDR1 SGHNT, CDR2 YYREEE (reference sequence). The CDR3 has 15 amino acids.

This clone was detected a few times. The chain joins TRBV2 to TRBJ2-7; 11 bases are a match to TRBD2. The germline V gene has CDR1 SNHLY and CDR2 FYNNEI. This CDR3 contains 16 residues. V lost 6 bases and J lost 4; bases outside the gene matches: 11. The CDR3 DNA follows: TGTGCCAGCAGCGTTAGCGGGAGGGCCAGTTGGTACGAGCAGTACTTC. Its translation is CASSVSGRASWYEQYF.

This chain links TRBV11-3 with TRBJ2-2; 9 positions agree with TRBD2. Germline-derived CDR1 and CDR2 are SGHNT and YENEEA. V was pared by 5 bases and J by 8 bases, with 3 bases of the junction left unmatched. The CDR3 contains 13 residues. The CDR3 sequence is CASSRSGRGELFF. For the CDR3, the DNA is TGTGCCAGCAGCCGTAGCGGGAGAGGGGAGCTGTTTTTT.